The entry below gives a single T cell receptor (beta chain) sequence along with its context. The data belong to a study of blood T cell repertoires in COVID-19. As for the study in general: From the United States, Italy and Spain came samples of acute and convalescent COVID-19.

After removal of 6 bases from V and 8 bases from J, the junction contained 9 bases not matched to a gene. This CDR3 region has 13 residues. Germline values: CDR1 MNHEY, CDR2 SVGEGT. Authors' processing steps: Amplification with reference gene primers provided the estimates of nucleated cell counts. Method: immunoSEQ multiplex PCR; TCRdb's copy keeps in-frame clones and lacks some. The V and J calls and clone size come from that table; D and trimming were worked out from the DNA. This table holds approximately 26,000 clones, 75% to 90% found once. This receptor was identified in a human donor with acute or convalescent COVID-19. The donor label of this sample is uncertain. The chain combines TRBV6-2 or TRBV6-3 with TRBJ1-2; 7 bases match TRBD1. The material sequenced was peripheral blood. This CDR3 reads CASSLLGQRGYTF. The CDR3 nucleotides are TGTGCCAGCAGCCTTCTGGGACAGCGAGGCTACACCTTC.